This paragraph covers one T cell receptor (beta chain) sequence. Germline lookup yields CDR1 MGHRA and CDR2 YSYEKL. The CDR3 has 14 residues. Trimming took 0 bases from V and 6 from J; bases not matched to a gene: 1. These data belong to a study of control samples from healthy donors and cancer patients. Assay: immunoSEQ multiplex PCR; the TCRdb copy retains only in-frame clones and omits some. The sample has approximately 150,000 clones, roughly nine tenths seen once. The source of this sequence is a man between 18 and 35 years old in good health. The chain couples TRBV4-1 to TRBJ2-3; 9 nucleotides match TRBD2. Sequencing used blood. The CDR3 loop is CASSQDSGGDTQYF. The DNA of the CDR3 is TGCGCCAGCAGCCAAGATAGCGGGGGTGATACGCAGTATTTT.